Listed below are T cell receptor beta chains from one sample, sequenced in a study of siplizumab effects on memory and regulatory T cells. Produced via immunoSEQ multiplex PCR; TCRdb's table is partial and in-frame only. Here the sample spans about 100,000 clones, over 90% being singletons. The sequenced sample was non-Treg CD4+ T cells sorted from blood. The origin of the receptors is a human donor in good health. Each CDR3 is given without its conserved first and last residue. Clone size is given for some rows only: seen once, a few or many times, or a class if the clone is expanded.

TRBV6-6	.	TRBJ2-2	ASSYAGTELGGELF
TRBV14	.	TRBJ2-3	ASRPPGPRTDTQY
TRBV7-2	.	TRBJ2-7	ASSFRYEQY
TRBV4-2	.	TRBJ2-5	ASSQDWGSQETQY
TRBV4-2	.	TRBJ2-5	ASSQDPSGVQTQY
TRBV4-3	.	TRBJ2-5	ASSQAAVRGGETQY
TRBV4-2	.	TRBJ2-5	ASSQRIAGGIETQY
TRBV7-3	.	TRBJ2-1	ASSLGRTGGTNEQF
TRBV13	.	TRBJ1-2	ASSLLTGRGYGYT
TRBV7-2	.	TRBJ2-7	ASSSKDPFRRIDEQY
TRBV4-3	once	TRBJ1-6	ASSQDRQDPVGSYNSPLH
TRBV7-9	.	TRBJ2-7	ATHPSSAPYEQY
TRBV7-2	.	TRBJ2-7	ASSFTSGTNEQY
TRBV9	once	TRBJ2-3	ASEGPNTDTQY
TRBV28	.	TRBJ2-2	ASSPWGGLAGVTNTGELF
TRBV2	.	TRBJ1-2	ASSRTGQGARIS
TRBV5-1	.	TRBJ2-5	ASSLAGGQETQY
TRBV7-6	.	TRBJ1-4	ASSPTGMNEKLF
TRBV19	.	TRBJ2-3	ASSLGPGQTQY
TRBV11-2	.	TRBJ2-7	ASSLVGLIASEQY